The following is a TCR beta chain sequence with its context. The antigen is not known. Unique molecular identifiers tagged individual cDNA molecules. TCRdb reprocessed the 5' RACE reads with MiXCR, giving one entry per CDR3 protein. The sample lists tens of thousands of distinct CDR3 sequences, 7% to 8% occurring once. The data derive from a study of early T cells in non-severe SARS-CoV-2 infection. Whole-study results and caveats: There was a bias toward anti-spike CD8 responses in VDJdb matching, which missed private and CD4 specificities.

Trimming took 7 bases from V and 3 from J, leaving 17 bases between them. CDR1 is MNHEY and CDR2 is SVGEGT in the germline V gene. The CDR3 is 15 residues long. The chain combines TRBV6-2 or TRBV6-3 with TRBJ2-3; D may be TRBD2 (5 bases). Source material: whole blood. The source of this sequence is an adult who was a healthcare worker with PCR-confirmed SARS-CoV-2 infection or an uninfected control (not recorded which). In nucleotides, the CDR3 is TGTGCCAGCACCGACATCGGGGTTTCAACAGATACGCAGTATTTT. This translates into CASTDIGVSTDTQYF.